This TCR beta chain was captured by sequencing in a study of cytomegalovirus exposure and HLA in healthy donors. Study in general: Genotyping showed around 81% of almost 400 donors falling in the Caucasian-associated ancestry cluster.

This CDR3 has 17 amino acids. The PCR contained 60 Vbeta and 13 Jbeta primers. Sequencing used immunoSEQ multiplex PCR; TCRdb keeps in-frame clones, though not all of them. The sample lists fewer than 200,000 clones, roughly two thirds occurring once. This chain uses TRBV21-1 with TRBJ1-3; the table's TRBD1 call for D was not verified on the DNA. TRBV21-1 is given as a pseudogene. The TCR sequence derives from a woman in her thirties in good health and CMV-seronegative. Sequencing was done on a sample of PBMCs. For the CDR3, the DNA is TGTGCCAGCAGCACCATGGACAGGGTTCTTAGCGGAAACACCATATATTTT. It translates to CASSTMDRVLSGNTIYF.